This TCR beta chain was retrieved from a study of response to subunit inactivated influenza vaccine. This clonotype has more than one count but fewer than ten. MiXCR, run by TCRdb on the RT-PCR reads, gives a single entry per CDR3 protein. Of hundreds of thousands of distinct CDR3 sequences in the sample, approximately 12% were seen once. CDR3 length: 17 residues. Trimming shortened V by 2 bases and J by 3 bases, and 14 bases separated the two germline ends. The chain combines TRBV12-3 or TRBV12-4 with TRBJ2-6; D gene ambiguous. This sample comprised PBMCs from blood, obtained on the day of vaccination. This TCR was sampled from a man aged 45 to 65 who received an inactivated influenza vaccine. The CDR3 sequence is CASSLPLGLGGANVLTF. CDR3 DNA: TGTGCCAGCAGTTTACCGTTAGGGTTGGGTGGGGCCAACGTCCTGACTTTC.